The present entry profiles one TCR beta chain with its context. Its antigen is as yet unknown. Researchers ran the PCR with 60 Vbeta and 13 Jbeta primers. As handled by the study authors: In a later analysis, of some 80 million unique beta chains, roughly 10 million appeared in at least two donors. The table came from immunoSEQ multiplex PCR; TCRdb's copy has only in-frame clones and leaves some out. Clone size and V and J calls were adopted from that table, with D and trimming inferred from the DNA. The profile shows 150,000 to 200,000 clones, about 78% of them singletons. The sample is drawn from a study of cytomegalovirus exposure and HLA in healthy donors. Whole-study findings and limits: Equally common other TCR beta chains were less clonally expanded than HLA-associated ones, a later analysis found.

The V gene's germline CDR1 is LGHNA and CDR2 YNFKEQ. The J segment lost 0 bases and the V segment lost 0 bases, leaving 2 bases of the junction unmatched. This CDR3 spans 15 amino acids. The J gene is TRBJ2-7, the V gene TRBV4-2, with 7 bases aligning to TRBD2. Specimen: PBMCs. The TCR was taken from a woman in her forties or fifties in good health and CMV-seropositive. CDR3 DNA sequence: TGTGCCAGCAGCCAAGACAGGGACTACTCCTACGAGCAGTACTTC. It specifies CASSQDRDYSYEQYF.